This TCR beta chain was recovered during a study of blood T cells in healthy people across ages. The CDR3 is 14 amino acids. The trim removed 6 bases at V and 7 bases at J, leaving 8 bases unmatched. Germline CDR1 reads MNHEY; CDR2 reads SMNVEV (reference sequence). The second PCR ran about 6 to 11 cycles with a sample-barcoded 5' primer and J-beta primers. All cDNA molecules were each tagged by a template-switch adaptor with 12 random nucleotides. TCRdb reanalysed the 5' RACE reads using MiXCR and keeps one entry per CDR3 protein. The sample lists 600,000 or so distinct CDR3 sequences; under 25% were seen once.

The receptor's source is a man between 65 and 79 years old in good health. The material sequenced was blood. The gene calls are TRBV27 and TRBJ2-5, with 10 bases aligning to TRBD1. The CDR3 coding sequence is TGTGCCAGCAGACGTAGACAGGGGGCTGTGACCCAGTACTTC. It is translated as CASRRRQGAVTQYF.